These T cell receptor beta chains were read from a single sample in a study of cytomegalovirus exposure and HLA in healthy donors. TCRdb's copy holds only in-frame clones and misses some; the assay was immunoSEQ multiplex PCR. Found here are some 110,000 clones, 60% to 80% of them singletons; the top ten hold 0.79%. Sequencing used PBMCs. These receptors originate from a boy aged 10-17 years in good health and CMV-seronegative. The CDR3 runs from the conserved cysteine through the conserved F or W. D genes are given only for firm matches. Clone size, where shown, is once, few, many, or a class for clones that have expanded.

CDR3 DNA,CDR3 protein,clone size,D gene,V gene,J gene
TGTGCCAGCAGCTTTAGCGGGTGGGGGGAGACCCAGTACTTC,CASSFSGWGETQYF,-,TRBD2,TRBV11-3,TRBJ2-5
TGTGCCAGCTCGACTAAACAGGGCCGAACATTTGGCTACACCTTC,CASSTKQGRTFGYTF,-,-,TRBV25-1,TRBJ1-2
TGTGCCAGCAGCGGAACAGGATTCGGAAGAGCTTTCTTT,CASSGTGFGRAFF,few,-,TRBV9,TRBJ1-1
TGTGCCAGCAGCTTAGGAGGAAGTCATTCACCCCTCCACTTT,CASSLGGSHSPLHF,-,-,TRBV7-9,TRBJ1-6
TGTGCCAGCAGCCCTTACGGGGGTGCAACTAATGAAAAACTGTTTTTT,CASSPYGGATNEKLFF,few,-,TRBV6-6,TRBJ1-4
TGTGCCAGCAGCCTTAGGGGGTTTGTAGCTAGCACAGATACGCAGTATTTT,CASSLRGFVASTDTQYF,-,-,TRBV27,TRBJ2-3
TGTGCCAGCAGCCAGGGGACAGGCAACTACGAGCAGTACTTC,CASSQGTGNYEQYF,-,TRBD1,TRBV6-6,TRBJ2-7
TGTGCCAGTAGTATACCCGGCCAAGAGACCCAGTACTTC,CASSIPGQETQYF,-,-,TRBV19,TRBJ2-5
TGTGCCAGCACCCTAGGGGGACAGGGTGGAGAGACCCAGTACTTC,CASTLGGQGGETQYF,-,TRBD1,TRBV6-1,TRBJ2-5
TGTGCCAGCAGCGTGAGGGTAGCGGACTACAATGAGCAGTTCTTC,CASSVRVADYNEQFF,-,-,TRBV9,TRBJ2-1
TGTGCCAGCAGTTCCAAGACAGGGTTTCAGTACTTC,CASSSKTGFQYF,-,TRBD1,TRBV28,TRBJ2-4
TGTGCCAGCAGCGTACATCGGGACTCCTACGAGCAGTACTTC,CASSVHRDSYEQYF,-,-,TRBV9,TRBJ2-7
TGCGCCAGCAGCTTGGGTACTTGGGGAGGGGAGTACGAGCAGTACTTC,CASSLGTWGGEYEQYF,-,TRBD2,TRBV5-1,TRBJ2-7
TGTGCCTGGAGTAAAGAGCATTCACCCCTCCACTTT,CAWSKEHSPLHF,-,-,TRBV30,TRBJ1-6
TGTGCCAGTTCCACACAGCACCGATATAGCAATCAGCCCCAGCATTTT,CASSTQHRYSNQPQHF,-,-,TRBV19,TRBJ1-5
TGTGCTAGTGGTTTCTCCGGGAGTGGTTTCGGGGAGACCCAGTACTTC,CASGFSGSGFGETQYF,-,-,TRBV12-5,TRBJ2-5
TGTGCCAGTAGTATTCGGAGTCACGCGGACACTGAAGCTTTCTTT,CASSIRSHADTEAFF,-,-,TRBV19,TRBJ1-1
TGCGCCAGCAGCTCGGCAGGGGTCGGGACCGGGGAGCTGTTTTTT,CASSSAGVGTGELFF,-,-,TRBV5-1,TRBJ2-2
TGTGCCAGCAGCTTAGCTCGGGCTGAAGCTTTCTTT,CASSLARAEAFF,-,-,TRBV11-3,TRBJ1-1
TGTGCCAGCAGTTACTCGTTCTTAGCCAAAAACATTCAGTACTTC,CASSYSFLAKNIQYF,-,-,TRBV6-5,TRBJ2-4
TGTGCCAGCAGGAATACAGGAAACACCATATATTTT,CASRNTGNTIYF,-,-,TRBV6-5,TRBJ1-3
TGTGCCAGCTCAAATATGAACACTGAAGCTTTCTTT,CASSNMNTEAFF,-,-,TRBV18,TRBJ1-1
TGTGCCTGGAGTGTACCCAGGGGTGAGCAGTTCTTC,CAWSVPRGEQFF,-,-,TRBV30,TRBJ2-1
TGTGCCAGTAGTGGTAGCCCCAGTTACAATGAGCAGTTCTTC,CASSGSPSYNEQFF,-,-,TRBV19,TRBJ2-1
TGTGCCAGCAGCCAGCAGGGGTTCCTTGCCTACGAGCAGTACTTC,CASSQQGFLAYEQYF,-,-,TRBV14,TRBJ2-7
TGTGCCTGGAGTGTAGGGGACACCATATATTTT,CAWSVGDTIYF,-,-,TRBV30,TRBJ1-3
TGTGCCAGCAGCCACTCCTGGAGCGACACTGAAGCTTTCTTT,CASSHSWSDTEAFF,-,-,TRBV5-4,TRBJ1-1
TGTGCCATCACCGCGGGACTAGCGGCGCAAGAGACCCAGTACTTC,CAITAGLAAQETQYF,-,TRBD2,TRBV10-3,TRBJ2-5
TGTGCCAGCAGCGTTCAACAGCTATCCGCGGGCACCTTC,CASSVQQLSAGTF,-,-,TRBV2,TRBJ1-2
TGTGCCAGCTCGCCTCTAGCGGGAGACACAGATACGCAGTATTTT,CASSPLAGDTDTQYF,-,TRBD2,TRBV18,TRBJ2-3
TGTGCCAGCAGCCCAGGCAGCGGGAGGGCCGGGTCAGATACGCAGTATTTT,CASSPGSGRAGSDTQYF,-,TRBD2,TRBV5-4,TRBJ2-3
TGTGCCAGCAGTTTATCGGACTGGAAACCCTACGAGCAGTACTTC,CASSLSDWKPYEQYF,once,-,TRBV27,TRBJ2-7
TGTGCCAGTAGTATAGATAGAGTCTCAGGAACGGACTACAATGAGCAGTTCTTC,CASSIDRVSGTDYNEQFF,few,-,TRBV19,TRBJ2-1
TGTGCCAGCACCGTGGGGACTTCCACCTACGAGCAGTACTTC,CASTVGTSTYEQYF,-,-,TRBV6-1,TRBJ2-7
TGTGCCAGCAGCATTAGGGTTCGGGGGTTTGAACAGCCCCAGCATTTT,CASSIRVRGFEQPQHF,-,-,TRBV7-8,TRBJ1-5